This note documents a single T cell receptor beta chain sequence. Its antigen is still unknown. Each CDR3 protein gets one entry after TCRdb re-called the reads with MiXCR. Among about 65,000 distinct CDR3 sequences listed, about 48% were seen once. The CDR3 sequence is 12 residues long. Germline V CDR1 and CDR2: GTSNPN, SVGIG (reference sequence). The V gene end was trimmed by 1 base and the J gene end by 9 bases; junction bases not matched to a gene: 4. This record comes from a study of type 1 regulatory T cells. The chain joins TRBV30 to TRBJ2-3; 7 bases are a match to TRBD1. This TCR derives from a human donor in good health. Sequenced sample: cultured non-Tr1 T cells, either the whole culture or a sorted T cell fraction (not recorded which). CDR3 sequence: CAWSAPGQTQYF. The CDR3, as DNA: TGTGCCTGGAGTGCACCGGGACAGACGCAGTATTTT.